Each of the 28 T cell receptor beta chains below was sequenced from the same sample in a study of PD-1 blockade in classical Hodgkin lymphoma. Patients all relapsed after autologous stem cell transplantation, and there was variation in brentuximab vedotin exposure. Some clones are missing from TCRdb's copy, which holds only in-frame ones; the method was immunoSEQ multiplex PCR. The repertoire holds tens of thousands of clones, with over 65% as singletons. The starting material was peripheral blood mononuclear cells (PBMCs), obtained at baseline. These receptors were collected from a human donor with classical Hodgkin lymphoma.

The gene calls are TRBV9 and TRBJ2-3, with TRBD2 identical over 10 bases. CDR3 length: 15 amino acids. Germline CDR1 reads SGDLS; CDR2 reads YYNGEE. The ends lost 1 base at V and 3 bases at J; junction bases unmatched: 2. The CDR3 nucleotides are TGTGCCAGCAGCGTAAGTAGCGGGAGGACAGATACGCAGTATTTT. Translation: CASSVSSGRTDTQYF. Filled out from reference TRBV9 and TRBJ2-3, the complete variable domain reads DSGVTQTPKHLITATGQRVTLRCSPRSGDLSVYWYQQSLDQGLQFLIQYYNGEERAKGNILERFSAQQFPDLHSELNLSSLELGDSALYFCASSVSSGRTDTQYFGPGTRLTVL.

The chain joins TRBV9 to TRBJ2-5; possibly TRBD2 for D (5 bases). The germline CDR1 and CDR2 sequences are SGDLS and YYNGEE. V was clipped by 4 bases and J by 4 bases, with 17 bases between them. This CDR3 contains 15 residues. The CDR3 sequence is CASSSYWGEVETQYF. The CDR3 DNA reads as TGTGCCAGCAGCTCCTACTGGGGAGAGGTAGAGACCCAGTACTTC.

On this clone itself: An end of the junction does not agree with germline; a read error may underlie this. This sequence joins TRBV7-3 and TRBJ2-3; 9 nucleotides align to TRBD2. Per germline, CDR1 SGHTA and CDR2 FQGTGA. There are 15 residues in the CDR3. CDR3 in amino acids: CASSLTGTSIDTQYF. CDR3 nucleotide sequence: TGTGCCAGCAGCTTAACCGGGACTAGCATAGATACGCAGTATTTT.

The genes are TRBV28 and TRBJ2-7, with a possible D match to TRBD1 (7 bases). Germline CDR1 reads MDHEN; CDR2 reads SYDVKM. V lost 6 bases and J 3 bases, leaving 12 bases between the germline ends. The CDR3 totals 13 residues. This chain's CDR3 is CASSGGQIYEQYF. Here the CDR3 DNA reads TGTGCCAGCAGCGGGGGACAGATCTACGAGCAGTACTTC.

J is TRBJ2-7 and V is TRBV11-2; TRBD2 matches 10 bases. The V segment lost 1 base and the J segment 6 bases; nucleotides outside the gene matches: 3. The CDR3 spans 14 residues. Germline V gene sequence: CDR1 SGHAT, CDR2 FQNNGV. The CDR3 spells CASSLGSGRLEQYF. As DNA, the CDR3 is TGTGCCAGCAGCTTAGGTAGCGGGAGGCTCGAGCAGTACTTC.

The sample holds one count of this clone. V is TRBV28 and J is TRBJ2-5, with a weak D call TRBD2 (5 bases). The CDR3 has 15 amino acids. V was cut by 5 bases and J by 5 bases, with 18 bases left in between. The germline CDR1 and CDR2 sequences are MDHEN and SYDVKM. CDR3 sequence reads: CASSISMGALETQYF. The DNA of the CDR3 is TGTGCCAGCAGTATTAGCATGGGAGCTTTGGAGACCCAGTACTTC.

This chain joins TRBV6-6 and TRBJ1-1, with unresolved D. This CDR3 contains 13 residues. Germline V gene data show CDR1 as MNHNY and CDR2 as SVGAGI (reference sequence). Trimming took off 2 bases at V and 8 bases at J, with 12 bases between the two ends. The CDR3, as DNA: TGTGCCAGCAGTTACGACGGTCCGAGAGAAGCTTTCTTT. Translation gives CASSYDGPREAFF.

This clone was seen just once. The chain carries TRBV5-6 and TRBJ1-2; 9 bases align to TRBD1. Looked up from germline, CDR1 is SGHDT and CDR2 is YYEEEE. The CDR3 consists of 13 residues. The ends lost 1 base at V and 8 bases at J; junction bases unmatched: 3. The CDR3 bases are TGTGCCAGCAGCTTGTGGGACAGGGACGGCTACACCTTC. Translated: CASSLWDRDGYTF.

This sequence joins TRBV18 and TRBJ2-2, with 9 bases matching TRBD2. CDR1 KGHSH and CDR2 LQKENI come from the germline V gene. The CDR3 runs to 16 residues. J gave up 1 base and V 2 bases, and 2 bases lay outside the gene matches. The CDR3 DNA is TGTGCCAGCTCACCAGTGACTAGCGGGAACACCGGGGAGCTGTTTTTT. Its protein is CASSPVTSGNTGELFF. The variable domain in full, with the rest retrieved from reference TRBV18 and TRBJ2-2, is NAGVMQNPRHLVRRRGQEARLRCSPMKGHSHVYWYRQLPEEGLKFMVYLQKENIIDESGMPKERFSAEFPKEGPSILRIQQVVRGDSAAYFCASSPVTSGNTGELFFGEGSRLTVL.

This clone showed up just a few times. This chain links TRBV11-2 with TRBJ2-1; D perhaps matches TRBD2 (6 bases). This CDR3 is built from 17 residues. CDR1 is SGHAT and CDR2 is FQNNGV in the germline V gene. V was shortened by 5 bases and J by 2 bases, with 19 bases between the two germline ends. The CDR3 loop is CASSLKGTLATYNEQFF. Here the CDR3 DNA reads TGTGCCAGCAGCCTTAAGGGGACTCTAGCTACCTACAATGAGCAGTTCTTC.

This chain connects TRBV5-8 to TRBJ1-2; D ambiguous. Germline assignment: CDR1 SGHTS and CDR2 YDEGEE. The CDR3 is 13 amino acids. V lost 2 bases and J lost 6, with 11 bases in between. CDR3 DNA: TGTGCCAGCAGCTTCCTAGGAGATAATGGCTACACCTTC. It specifies CASSFLGDNGYTF.

The V and J genes are TRBV7-8 and TRBJ1-5; D not certain. Germline V gene data show CDR1 as SGHVS and CDR2 as FQNEAQ. The CDR3 length is 12 residues. V shed 6 bases and J shed 4 bases, with 7 bases lying between them. The CDR3 protein is CASSRRNQPQHF. For the CDR3, the DNA is TGTGCCAGCAGTAGGAGGAATCAGCCCCAGCATTTT.

The chain has TRBV6-5 and TRBJ1-2, with a weak D call TRBD1 (5 bases). CDR3 length: 16 residues. Germline V gene sequence: CDR1 MNHEY, CDR2 SVGAGI. V was pared by 0 bases and J by 4 bases, with 15 bases between. DNA for the CDR3: TGTGCCAGCAGTTACTCGAGGACAAGGGGCATCTATGGCTACACCTTC. It translates to CASSYSRTRGIYGYTF.

CDR3 region: CASSLGDDEKLFF. The CDR3 DNA reads as TGTGCCAGCAGCTTAGGGGATGATGAAAAACTGTTTTTT. J is TRBJ1-4 and V is TRBV7-9; D not resolved. The CDR3 has 13 residues. CDR1 is SEHNR, CDR2 FQNEAQ, per germline (reference sequence). V was cut by 1 base and J by 6 bases, with 6 bases left in between. The full variable domain, with the rest looked up from reference TRBV7-9 and TRBJ1-4, is DTGVSQNPRHKITKRGQNVTFRCDPISEHNRLYWYRQTLGQGPEFLTYFQNEAQLEKSRLLSDRFSAERPKGSFSTLEIQRTEQGDSAMYLCASSLGDDEKLFFGSGTQLSVL.

V and J are TRBV19 and TRBJ1-5, with D perhaps TRBD1 (5 bases). V gave up 5 bases and J gave up 0 bases, with 11 bases separating them. The germline CDR1 and CDR2 sequences are LNHDA and SQIVND (reference sequence). CDR3 size: 15 residues. The CDR3 DNA is TGTGCCAGTAGTCGCGGGGGGTATAGCAATCAGCCCCAGCATTTT. It yields the protein CASSRGGYSNQPQHF.

This clone was found a few times. The chain is built from TRBV13 and TRBJ2-7; TRBD2 matches 11 bases. The V gene's germline CDR1 is PRHDT and CDR2 FYEKMQ (reference sequence). V lost 5 bases and J lost 3; bases outside the gene matches: 9. The CDR3 loop spans 16 amino acids. CDR3 nucleotides: TGTGCCAGCAGCCTAGTAGCGGGAGGGCCTTTCTACGAGCAGTACTTC. Its protein is CASSLVAGGPFYEQYF. The whole variable domain, filled in from reference TRBV13 and TRBJ2-7, reads AAGVIQSPRHLIKEKRETATLKCYPIPRHDTVYWYQQGPGQDPQFLISFYEKMQSDKGSIPDRFSAQQFSDYHSELNMSSLELGDSALYFCASSLVAGGPFYEQYFGPGTRLTVT.

The chain employs TRBV9 and TRBJ2-1, with D maybe TRBD2 (6 bases). The length of the CDR3 is 16 residues. The germline gives CDR1 SGDLS, CDR2 YYNGEE. V dropped 1 base and J dropped 3 bases, with 14 bases sitting between them. In DNA form, the CDR3 reads TGTGCCAGCAGCGTAATAGGTAGCGGCAACTACAATGAGCAGTTCTTC. Translation gives CASSVIGSGNYNEQFF.

The chain carries TRBV7-9 and TRBJ1-2; D is uncertain. The CDR3 is 13 residues long. Germline values: CDR1 SEHNR, CDR2 FQNEAQ (reference sequence). Trimming removed 4 bases from V and 8 bases from J, with 14 bases in between. The CDR3, as DNA: TGTGCCAGCAGCTGGTTACCCGAGGTCGGCTACACCTTC. This codes for CASSWLPEVGYTF.

This sequence joins TRBV5-4 and TRBJ1-3; D is undetermined. Germline V gene lookup returns CDR1 SGHNT and CDR2 YYREEE (reference sequence). Trimming stripped 3 bases from V and 0 bases from J, with 19 bases between. The CDR3 covers 18 residues. The chain's CDR3 is CASSSHGLGIDSGNTIYF. The CDR3 nucleotides read TGTGCCAGCAGCTCCCATGGCCTGGGCATCGACTCTGGAAACACCATATATTTT. Full variable domain (outside the CDR3, taken from reference TRBV5-4 and TRBJ1-3): ETGVTQSPTHLIKTRGQQVTLRCSSQSGHNTVSWYQQALGQGPQFIFQYYREEENGRGNFPPRFSGLQFPNYSSELNVNALELDDSALYLCASSSHGLGIDSGNTIYFGEGSWLTVV.

Written as DNA, the CDR3 is TGTGCCAGCAGCCCTAGCGGGACGAGCACAGATACGCAGTATTTT. This translates into CASSPSGTSTDTQYF. V gene TRBV9 combines with J gene TRBJ2-3; 9 bases map to TRBD2. Germline assignment: CDR1 SGDLS and CDR2 YYNGEE. The CDR3 sequence is 15 residues long. After removal of 4 bases from V and 0 bases from J, the junction contained 3 bases not matched to a gene.

The chain has TRBV4-1 and TRBJ2-5, with 8 bases that match TRBD1. V was clipped by 3 bases and J by 0 bases; unmatched bases: 6. The CDR3 consists of 16 residues. Germline V gives CDR1 MGHRA, CDR2 YSYEKL. CDR3 sequence: CASSHERTGYQETQYF. The CDR3 DNA reads as TGCGCCAGCAGCCATGAAAGGACAGGGTACCAAGAGACCCAGTACTTC.

The CDR3 loop reads CATSRDLGGYTEAFF. In DNA form, the CDR3 reads TGTGCCACCAGCAGAGATCTTGGCGGCTACACTGAAGCTTTCTTT. The chain joins TRBV15 to TRBJ1-1; D unresolved. CDR1 and CDR2 (germline): LNHNV, YYDKDF (reference sequence). CDR3 length: 15 amino acids. The V gene lost 0 bases and the J gene lost 3 bases, with 11 bases spanning the gap.

This chain uses TRBV6-6 with TRBJ2-3, with D uncertain. The V gene lost 2 bases and the J gene lost 5 bases, with 8 bases spanning the gap. The germline V gene has CDR1 MNHNY and CDR2 SVGAGI (reference sequence). This CDR3 comprises 13 residues. The chain's CDR3 is CASSYAGVDTQYF. For the CDR3, the DNA is TGTGCCAGCAGTTACGCCGGCGTAGATACGCAGTATTTT.

This rearrangement joins TRBV7-9 to TRBJ2-1; D assignment may be TRBD1 or TRBD2 (6 bases each). Looked up from germline, CDR1 is SEHNR and CDR2 is FQNEAQ (reference sequence). The CDR3 loop spans 16 amino acids. Trimming cost V 1 base and J 5 bases, with 15 bases left between them. This CDR3 is CASSLELAGEDNEQFF. CDR3 DNA sequence: TGTGCCAGCAGCTTAGAATTGGCAGGGGAGGACAATGAGCAGTTCTTC.

This chain connects TRBV5-8 to TRBJ2-3; TRBD2 agrees at 7 bases. J lost 3 bases, V lost 1 base, and 2 bases had no gene match. Germline-derived CDR1 and CDR2 are SGHTS and YDEGEE. This CDR3 region has 14 residues. The CDR3, as DNA: TGTGCCAGCAGCTTGTTTAGCGGGACAGATACGCAGTATTTT. Translation: CASSLFSGTDTQYF.

This chain links TRBV28 with TRBJ2-7; a possible D gene is TRBD1 (6 bases). The germline gives CDR1 MDHEN, CDR2 SYDVKM. The length of the CDR3 is 15 residues. Trimming removed 1 base at V and 2 bases at J, with 12 bases between. The CDR3 bases are TGTGCCAGCAGTTTATCACAGACAGGTACCTACGAGCAGTACTTC. Encoded protein: CASSLSQTGTYEQYF.

The CDR3 nucleotides are TGTGCCAGCAGCTTTTTGGGTGGCGGCTCCTACACCGGGGAGCTGTTTTTT. It codes for CASSFLGGGSYTGELFF. V is TRBV7-9 and J is TRBJ2-2, with unresolved D. Trimming took off 3 bases at V and 3 bases at J, with 17 bases between the two ends. CDR3 size: 17 residues. Germline CDR1 and CDR2: SEHNR and FQNEAQ (reference sequence).

The genes are TRBV28 and TRBJ1-4; TRBD1 is a possible D gene (6 bases). This CDR3 region has 13 residues. V lost 6 bases and J 4 bases, leaving 9 bases between the germline ends. Germline lookup yields CDR1 MDHEN and CDR2 SYDVKM. CDR3: CASRRQVNEKLFF. In DNA form, the CDR3 reads TGTGCCAGCAGGCGACAGGTTAATGAAAAACTGTTTTTT.